Below, one T cell receptor beta chain is given with its context. This receptor's antigen is unknown. Within one base of it there is no much larger clone, and no base qualities were kept. Donors formed part of the validation cohort, which comprised about 120 subjects and was distinct from the first cohort of 550 to 850 subjects. These data are taken from a study of cytomegalovirus exposure and HLA in healthy donors (dated by TCRdb to about 2017). For the study in its entirety: The 650 to 800 repertoires of the first cohort and the roughly 120 validation repertoires were produced on the same platform, according to a later analysis. To predict cytomegalovirus infection status, the study combined high-throughput TCR immunosequencing, statistical association of individual TCRs with disease status, and machine learning. The study aimed to test whether signatures of past pathogen exposure could be identified by cataloging public T cell receptors. Besides the first cohort of hundreds of subjects, a separate validation cohort made up of 120 or so different subjects was used. The paper's findings and limits, for the study overall: In both the original and validation cohorts, the classifier was reported to diagnose cytomegalovirus status with high specificity and sensitivity. Across donors, most TCR sequences were observed very rarely, whereas some public TCRs were present in many individuals. A later analysis had no HLA typing for the validation cohort, so co-occurrence there was scored across all 130 or so repertoires. It was suggested by the authors that the approach could potentially be generalized to other disease states and immunological phenotypes. A later analysis found that TCRs clustered in the first cohort also tended to co-occur in the roughly 120 validation repertoires, with 94% of cluster scores above 0. In vitro tests confirmed that three of the cytomegalovirus-associated TCR beta chains recognize cytomegalovirus antigens. In the study, approximately 160 TCR beta chains were listed as associated with cytomegalovirus.

CDR1 and CDR2 are drawn from the germline V gene: SQVTM, ANQGSEA. V is pared back by 6 bases and J by 7 bases, with 16 bases lying between the germline termini. Counted from cysteine to phenylalanine, this CDR3 has 13 amino acids. The only DNA kept is the CDR3, 39 bases in frame from the first base. Libraries were prepared through the immunoSEQ multiplex PCR assay. The study's own analysis went as follows. A statistical classification framework was built for diagnosing cytomegalovirus status from the catalog of TCR beta chain sequences. TCRdb obtained this table from immuneACCESS and retained in-frame rearrangements with V and J assigned. These tables miss some clones; where compared with another copy, unresolved V genes account for less than half of the shortfall, and the remainder is unexplained. The V and J calls and the clone size are those of that table, but D and trimming were determined from the DNA. The sample records over 200,000 clones, 80% to 90% of which are singletons. Approximately 2.9% of the sample is taken by the ten largest.

The TCR comes from a young woman in good health and CMV-seronegative. The rearranged chain carries TRBV29-1 and TRBJ2-1; a tentative D match to TRBD2 spans 6 bases. The sequencing sample was made of PBMCs. The nucleotide sequence reads TGCAGCGTGGCCGGGACTCCGGGTAATGAGCAGTTCTTC. The encoded protein is CSVAGTPGNEQFF.